A single sample is the source of the 17 T cell receptor beta chains below, sequenced in a study of CXCR3-negative and CXCR3-positive naive CD8 T cells. Libraries of TRB cDNA were made by 5' RACE and carried UMIs. TCRdb re-called the 5' RACE reads and gives one entry per CDR3 protein, without DNA. The sample table includes under 9,500 distinct CDR3 sequences. The material sequenced was naive CXCR3- CD8+ T cells from blood. The subset here: CD45RO-CCR7+CD27+CD95- naive CD8+ T cells lacking CXCR3 (TNR3-). Receptor source: a human donor in good health. Some clones in this sample may be carry-over from other donors' samples.

In terms of frequency, this clonotype is medium-sized. This chain uses TRBV5-5 with TRBJ2-1; the D call of TRBD2 rests on TCRdb alone, since no DNA is present to check it. The CDR3 runs to 15 residues. CDR1 is SGHKS and CDR2 is YYEKEE in the germline V gene (reference sequence). The CDR3 sequence is CASTLSGVAGSEQFF. Full variable domain (missing parts from reference TRBV5-5 and TRBJ2-1): DAGVTQSPTHLIKTRGQQVTLRCSPISGHKSVSWYQQVLGQGPQFIFQYYEKEERGRGNFPDRFSARQFPNYSSELNVNALLLGDSALYLCASTLSGVAGSEQFFGPGTRLTVL.

This chain links TRBV5-1 with TRBJ2-7; without DNA, the TCRdb call of TRBD1 cannot be checked. The CDR3 loop spans 12 amino acids. CDR1 SGHRS and CDR2 YFSETQ come from the germline V gene. CDR3 protein: CASSLRQDEQYF.

The rearrangement links TRBV7-9 to TRBJ2-1; the TCRdb call, TRBD2, lacks DNA for checking. In germline, CDR1 is SEHNR, CDR2 FQNEAQ (reference sequence). This CDR3 spans 17 amino acids. The CDR3 is CASSFSRAGGPVYEQFF.

The rearrangement links TRBV29-1 to TRBJ2-5; the D call of TRBD1 rests on TCRdb alone, since no DNA is present to check it. In germline, CDR1 is SQVTM, CDR2 ANQGSEA. The CDR3 consists of 15 residues. The CDR3: CSVDQLPDSQETQYF.

Considering frequency, this clonotype is medium-sized. The chain couples TRBV29-1 to TRBJ2-1. CDR1 and CDR2 (germline): SQVTM, ANQGSEA. The CDR3 loop spans 15 amino acids. CDR3 sequence: CSVERGSSSYNEQFF.

Its frequency marks this clonotype as medium-sized. The genes are TRBV3-1 and TRBJ2-3; TCRdb outputs TRBD2, but without DNA this stays unchecked. Per the germline V gene, CDR1 is LGHDT and CDR2 is YNNKEL (reference sequence). The CDR3 is 17 residues long. CDR3 protein: CASSQDATSGHPDTQYF.

This clonotype is deemed medium-sized (0.01 to 0.1%) by its frequency. The chain has TRBV5-5 and TRBJ2-3; TCRdb's assignment of TRBD2 cannot be checked, as there is no DNA. The CDR3 length is 16 residues. Germline CDR1 and CDR2: SGHKS and YYEKEE (reference sequence). The CDR3: CASSFTSGHYTDTQYF.

The chain uses TRBV13 and TRBJ1-6; the TRBD1 assignment by TCRdb is unverifiable without DNA. The CDR3 runs to 16 residues. Germline V lookup: CDR1 PRHDT, CDR2 FYEKMQ (reference sequence). The CDR3 spells CASSSTGHRYNSPLHF.

The chain is built from TRBV10-3 and TRBJ2-3. The germline CDR1 and CDR2 sequences are ENHRY and SYGVKD. CDR3 length: 18 residues. The CDR3 loop reads CAISESFQAISSTDTQYF.

V usage is TRBV9 and J usage is TRBJ1-2. The CDR3 totals 12 residues. Germline CDR1 reads SGDLS; CDR2 reads YYNGEE. The CDR3 loop reads CASSPGMGGYTF.

This clonotype is called medium-sized based on its frequency. The chain carries TRBV20-1 and TRBJ2-3. CDR1 is DFQATT and CDR2 is SNEGSKA in the germline V gene (reference sequence). The CDR3 runs to 14 residues. CDR3: CSARDLQITDTQYF.

Measured by frequency, this clonotype is medium-sized. The chain combines TRBV29-1 with TRBJ2-1; TCRdb selects TRBD2, and the lack of DNA leaves this call unchecked. The CDR3 sequence is 12 residues long. Germline V gene lookup returns CDR1 SQVTM and CDR2 ANQGSEA. The CDR3 spells CSVAGVVNEQFF.

The chain is built from TRBV7-2 and TRBJ2-1; absent DNA, TCRdb's TRBD2 call cannot be checked. Germline CDR1 and CDR2: SGHTA and FQGNSA. The CDR3 covers 18 residues. The CDR3: CASSPGTAGLAGVNEQFF.

The chain has TRBV29-1 and TRBJ2-2; there is no DNA to check the TCRdb D call of TRBD2. The CDR3 has 17 amino acids. Germline CDR1 and CDR2: SQVTM and ANQGSEA. The CDR3 spells CSVGLAGEPSNTGELFF.

The chain couples TRBV4-3 to TRBJ2-1; without DNA, the TCRdb call of TRBD2 cannot be checked. CDR3 size: 15 residues. The germline V gene has CDR1 LGHNA and CDR2 YSLEER. The CDR3 spells CASSQGGGRDNEQFF.

Frequency places this clonotype as medium-sized. The V call is TRBV12-3 or TRBV12-4, the J call TRBJ2-3; without DNA, the TCRdb call of TRBD1 cannot be checked. CDR3 size: 14 residues. The CDR3 sequence is CASSSQGASDTQYF.

V gene TRBV6-6 combines with J gene TRBJ1-1. CDR1 and CDR2 (germline): MNHNY, SVGAGI (reference sequence). The CDR3 has 15 amino acids. Here the CDR3 reads CASSYTSDQNTEAFF.